The table lists the clone carrying this T cell receptor (beta chain) with a count of one. The record originates from a study of T-cell reconstitution after alpha-beta-depleted transplantation in children. A library of TCRbeta sequences, prepared with unique molecular identifiers, was generated. TCRdb independently ran MiXCR on the PCR reads; one entry per CDR3 protein. This table holds approximately 300,000 distinct CDR3 sequences, about 9.9% found once. Trimming cost V 5 bases and J 12 bases, with 21 bases left between them. The CDR3 is made up of 14 amino acids. Germline V CDR1 and CDR2: SGHRS, YFSETQ.

This chain connects TRBV5-1 to TRBJ1-5; TRBD1 is a possible D gene (6 bases). This clonotype was sampled from a male patient aged 2-15 years who had a stem cell transplant for chronic granulomatous disease, so the T cells may come from the graft donor. Source: peripheral blood, taken 180 days after TCRalphabeta/CD19-depleted stem cell transplant. The DNA for the CDR3 is TGCGCCAGCAGTCTGTCGGGGGCTAATAAGCGCCAGCATTTT. It translates to CASSLSGANKRQHF.